The source of this T cell receptor beta chain is a study of cytomegalovirus exposure and HLA in healthy donors. Regarding the study as a whole: A later analysis, which compared TCR beta chains of equal frequency, found the HLA-associated ones more clonally expanded. Prior analysis indicated that the majority of TCR beta V segments exhibited productivity approximately 90% or approximately 30% of the time.

V was shortened by 2 bases and J by 2 bases, with 8 bases between the two germline ends. The germline CDR1 and CDR2 sequences are SGHRS and YFSETQ. The CDR3 runs to 14 residues. 13 Jbeta primers and 60 Vbeta primers were used for the PCR. Using immunoSEQ multiplex PCR, the repertoire was profiled, and TCRdb retains in-frame clones only, with some absent. Of under 150,000 clones in the sample, 70% to 85% were seen once. This clone came up a few times. Antigen: not known. Other nucleotide sequences in the sample specify the same CDR3. The source is a woman between 55 and 75 years old in good health and CMV-seropositive. Sequencing used PBMCs. This chain joins TRBV5-1 and TRBJ1-5, with a possible D match to TRBD1 (6 bases). CDR3 in amino acids: CASSLQGGNQPQHF. CDR3 nucleotides: TGCGCCAGCAGCTTACAGGGCGGCAATCAGCCCCAGCATTTT.